What follows is one T cell receptor (beta chain) and its context. In the source study's methods: Nucleated cell counts were estimated from reference gene primer amplification. The method was immunoSEQ multiplex PCR; TCRdb's version includes in-frame clones alone and lacks a portion of them. D and trimming come from the DNA, and the V and J calls and clone size come from that table. The data show over 30,000 clones, 90% seen once. The data are from a study of blood T cell repertoires in COVID-19. This CDR3 is built from 17 residues. Germline trimming cut 2 bases from V and 6 bases from J; bases unmatched to any gene: 11. In germline, CDR1 is MNHEY, CDR2 SMNVEV (reference sequence).

The J gene is TRBJ2-2, the V gene TRBV27, with 8 nucleotides matching TRBD1. The sample consisted of peripheral blood. This receptor was obtained from an older man with acute or convalescent COVID-19. CDR3 nucleotides: TGTGCCAGCAGTTTAGCACAGGGGGTTGTTTCCCCCGGGGAGCTGTTTTTT. It codes for CASSLAQGVVSPGELFF.